This T cell receptor beta chain was recorded in a study of CD8 T cells in Susac syndrome (dated by TCRdb to about 2019). Broadly, across the study: The study used repertoire sequencing to test whether antigen drove CD8+ T cell activation and differentiation in Susac syndrome.

With regard to this clonotype: This receptor's antigen is unknown. It has no much larger one-base neighbor in the sample; base qualities were not kept.

RNA was extracted using the RNeasy kit, and roughly 0.45 to 1 ug of the RNA was reverse transcribed with random hexamers. The immunoSEQ multiplex PCR assay, which covers 54 Vbeta and 13 Jbeta segments, was used to amplify TCR beta CDR3 regions. PCR amplification bias was corrected by using a synthetic template baseline for primer optimization and computational correction. Processing in the source paper ran as follows. Reads were assigned to V, D and J genes according to IMGT and analyzed in immunoSEQ Analyzer, with only productive sequences retained. Clonality was computed as one minus Shannon entropy normalized by log2 of the number of productive unique sequences. For each patient and control, public and private clones were evaluated among the 100 most prevalent clones. Clones were defined as Susac-specific when absent from the healthy and MS cohorts, from about 970 published viral clones and from other ImmuneACCESS disease sequences. TCRdb ran its own pipeline on the public reads, namely fastp trimming at Q25 and MiXCR clone calling, and kept in-frame beta chains. Each record represents a unique CDR3 protein, reported with the most common genes and DNA among its rows. The V and J calls shown here were made by TCRdb, not taken from the authors' results. Present in this sample are approximately 120,000 distinct CDR3 sequences, around 94% of which were seen just once. Roughly 0.087% of the sample goes to the ten largest clones.

Here is what the overall study found, with its caveats: The TCR sequencing and HLA analysis was acknowledged to have included a relatively small number of individuals.

High-throughput TCR beta sequencing profiled peripheral blood CD8+ and CD4+ T cells from healthy donors, Susac syndrome patients and multiple sclerosis patients. Healthy donors were age- and sex-matched controls. Bulk CD8+ and CD4+ T cells were purified by magnetic negative isolation, whereas CD8+ TEMRA cells were enriched by FACS. Blood was drawn into EDTA tubes, processed within 24 hours, and PBMCs were isolated by density gradient centrifugation. PBMCs intended for TCR sequencing were cryopreserved in liquid nitrogen and were subsequently thawed in a 37 degrees C water bath. The sorted or isolated CD4+, CD8+ and CD8+ TEMRA cells reached a purity of at least 90%. The germline V gene provides CDR1 KGHSH and CDR2 LQKENI. Trimming takes 5 bases off V and 7 bases off J; junction bases not matched to a gene: 9. The CDR3 spans 14 residues, from the cysteine through the phenylalanine. Of the read, only the CDR3 DNA is kept; its 42 bases are in frame from base 1.

The rearrangement joined TRBV18 to TRBJ1-2, with 8 bases in between that match TRBD1. Sequencing was carried out using CD4+ T cells from PBMCs. This receptor was obtained from a human donor in good health. The CDR3 corresponds to CASSTNRGFTGYTF. The DNA reads as follows: TGTGCCAGCTCAACTAACAGGGGGTTCACTGGCTACACCTTC.